The clone carrying this TCR beta chain has just one count. The antigen is undetermined. The entry originates in a study of long-term antiretroviral therapy in people with HIV. Whole-study findings and limits: All time points showed a repertoire dominated by clones expanded before ART.

At survey level, the immunoSEQ assay was run in its v3.0 version. Using immunoSEQ multiplex PCR, the repertoire was profiled, and TCRdb retains in-frame clones only, with some absent. The table shows about 20,000 clones, with 85% occurring only once. Germline-derived CDR1 and CDR2 are SEHNR and FQNEAQ (reference sequence). CDR3 size: 18 residues. The V and J ends lost 1 base and 5 bases, in that order; junction bases with no gene match: 15. This specimen consisted of unsorted PBMCs, obtained about 4 years after starting antiretroviral therapy. The TCR originated in a man between 18 and 35 years old with HIV. J is TRBJ2-5 and V is TRBV7-9; 8 bases align to TRBD2. The CDR3 region is CASSLETAFRGGLETQYF. The DNA of the CDR3 is TGTGCCAGCAGCTTAGAAACAGCGTTTCGGGGGGGCCTCGAGACCCAGTACTTC.